This T cell receptor (beta chain) was captured by sequencing in a study of shared clonotypes between healthy human individuals. Across several immunoSEQ plates, the genomic DNA of each subset was split evenly. Generated by immunoSEQ multiplex PCR, the TCRdb table keeps only in-frame clones and is missing some. The sample lists approximately 100,000 clones, more than 65% occurring once. Per the germline V gene, CDR1 is MRHNA and CDR2 is SNTAGT. Trimming cost V 4 bases and J 7 bases; bases outside gene matches: 9. The CDR3 consists of 15 residues. This clone was counted ten times or more. Its antigen is as yet unknown. Broader study findings: The expectation was that sequencing depth would affect clonotype sharing among donors. Of the naive CD4 clonotypes, roughly 5% were shared across a handful of donors.

The chain employs TRBV6-4 and TRBJ2-1; 8 bases are a match to TRBD2. The sequenced sample consisted of memory CD8+ T cells sorted from blood. Subset here: CD45RO+ cells pooled with CCR7-negative TemRA cells. The TCR originated in a woman in her twenties or thirties in good health. The CDR3 region has the DNA TGTGCCAGCAGTGCAGCGGGAGAGGGGTCGAATGAGCAGTTCTTC. This translates into CASSAAGEGSNEQFF.